Following are 25 T cell receptor beta chains from one sample sequenced in a study of cytomegalovirus exposure and HLA in healthy donors. 60 Vbeta and 13 Jbeta primers were used in PCR. The assay was immunoSEQ multiplex PCR, and TCRdb's table has in-frame clones only and misses some. This table holds under 200,000 clones, approximately 82% found once. The source material was PBMCs. The receptors originated from a woman aged 18-30 years in good health and CMV-seronegative.

The chain uses TRBV11-2 and TRBJ1-4; TRBD1 matches at 7 bases. The V gene's germline CDR1 is SGHAT and CDR2 FQNNGV. CDR3 length: 15 amino acids. V lost 6 bases to trimming and J lost 3 bases; unmatched junction nucleotides: 7. The DNA of the CDR3 is TGTGCCAGCAGTCGAACCGGGACAGCTAATGAAAAACTGTTTTTT. Encoded protein: CASSRTGTANEKLFF.

The gene calls are TRBV7-2 and TRBJ1-3; a weak D match, TRBD1 (6 bases). In germline, CDR1 is SGHTA, CDR2 FQGNSA. The CDR3 sequence is 15 residues long. With 6 bases removed from V and 1 base from J, the gap between germline ends came to 13 bases. The CDR3, as DNA: TGTGCCAGCAGTTTTGACACAGGGTCTGGAAACACCATATATTTT. As protein: CASSFDTGSGNTIYF.

The chain has TRBV9 and TRBJ2-2, with TRBD2 matching 11 bases. This CDR3 has 15 amino acids. CDR1 is SGDLS, CDR2 YYNGEE, per germline. V trimming: 4 bases; J trimming: 7 bases; junction bases outside the gene matches: 6. DNA for the CDR3: TGTGCCAGCAGCCCCGGACTAGCGGGCATCGGGGAGCTGTTTTTT. Protein product: CASSPGLAGIGELFF. Full variable domain (rest looked up from reference TRBV9 and TRBJ2-2): DSGVTQTPKHLITATGQRVTLRCSPRSGDLSVYWYQQSLDQGLQFLIQYYNGEERAKGNILERFSAQQFPDLHSELNLSSLELGDSALYFCASSPGLAGIGELFFGEGSRLTVL.

This chain joins TRBV5-1 and TRBJ2-3, with 12 bases that match TRBD2. V lost 4 bases, J lost 5 bases, and 8 bases stayed unmatched. The CDR3 totals 16 residues. CDR1 is SGHRS and CDR2 is YFSETQ in the germline V gene. The CDR3 coding sequence is TGCGCCAGCAGCGGCGGACTAGCGGGGAGTGTAGATACGCAGTATTTT. Amino acids: CASSGGLAGSVDTQYF.

The chain joins TRBV6-5 to TRBJ2-6; D is unclear. Trimming stripped 0 bases from V and 2 bases from J, with 8 bases between. The length of the CDR3 is 16 residues. Germline V gives CDR1 MNHEY, CDR2 SVGAGI. CDR3 sequence (DNA): TGTGCCAGCAGTTACTCGCGTCATACTGGGGCCAACGTCCTGACTTTC. This encodes CASSYSRHTGANVLTF.

V is TRBV7-2 and J is TRBJ2-3, with D tentatively TRBD2 (6 bases). V dropped 6 bases and J dropped 0 bases, with 13 bases sitting between them. This CDR3 spans 15 amino acids. CDR1 and CDR2 from the germline V gene are SGHTA and FQGNSA. The CDR3 sequence: CASSPDYLSTDTQYF. In nucleotides, the CDR3 is TGTGCCAGCAGTCCGGACTACCTCAGCACAGATACGCAGTATTTT.

This clone was counted ten times or more. This chain's CDR3 is CATSRAGGDEQYV. CDR3 DNA sequence: TGTGCCACTTCAAGAGCGGGAGGAGACGAGCAGTACGTC. The chain joins TRBV21-1 to TRBJ2-7; TRBD2, the D gene given by the table, was not confirmed from the DNA. TRBV21-1 is designated a pseudogene. CDR3 size: 13 residues.

This rearrangement joins TRBV6-6 to TRBJ2-7; tentatively, D is TRBD2 (6 bases). The germline V gene encodes CDR1 MNHNY and CDR2 SVGAGI (reference sequence). V gave up 5 bases and J gave up 1 base, with 9 bases separating them. The CDR3 has 13 residues. The CDR3: CASSPLASYEQYF. The DNA of the CDR3 is TGTGCCAGCAGTCCGCTAGCGTCCTACGAGCAGTACTTC.

With respect to this clone: Germline and junction disagree at one end, which may indicate a read error. The rearrangement uses TRBV7-9 and TRBJ1-3; D not resolved. The germline CDR1 and CDR2 sequences are SEHNR and FQNEAQ (reference sequence). CDR3 length: 12 residues. CDR3 sequence reads: CSSSLSVNTIYF. DNA for the CDR3: TGTTCCAGCAGCCTCTCGGTGAACACCATATATTTT.

This clone was counted only a few times. The rearrangement links TRBV25-1 to TRBJ2-7; TRBD2 matches 13 bases. With 3 bases clipped from V and 2 bases from J, the junction kept 1 base outside the gene matches. The CDR3 runs 15 residues. CDR1 MGHDK and CDR2 SYGVNS come from the germline V gene. CDR3 DNA sequence: TGTGCCAGCAGTGAGACTAGCGGGAGGACCTACGAGCAGTACTTC. This gives the protein CASSETSGRTYEQYF.

This chain joins TRBV11-2 and TRBJ1-4; D uncertain. The CDR3 extends over 15 amino acids. Trimming pared 6 bases from V and 3 bases from J, leaving 14 bases between. Germline values: CDR1 SGHAT, CDR2 FQNNGV. CDR3 sequence (DNA): TGTGCCAGCAGAGCATTTCGGGAGGCTAATGAAAAACTGTTTTTT. Translated, it gives CASRAFREANEKLFF.

The CDR3 coding sequence is TGCGCCAGCAGCTTGGACCCAGGACAGACCTACACCGGGGAGCTGTTTTTT. Protein product: CASSLDPGQTYTGELFF. The chain recombines TRBV5-1 with TRBJ2-2; D possibly corresponds to TRBD1 (6 bases). Per germline, CDR1 SGHRS and CDR2 YFSETQ. V shed 0 bases and J shed 3 bases, with 15 bases lying between them. This CDR3 is 17 amino acids long.

V usage is TRBV28 and J usage is TRBJ2-1, with 10 nucleotides matching TRBD2. V lost 6 bases, J lost 6 bases, and 5 bases stayed unmatched. CDR1 is MDHEN, CDR2 SYDVKM, per germline. The length of the CDR3 is 14 residues. CDR3 in DNA: TGTGCCAGCAGCCCGCTAGCGGGAGTCAATGAGCAGTTCTTC. Its protein product is CASSPLAGVNEQFF.

The V and J genes are TRBV11-2 and TRBJ1-1, with D possibly matching TRBD1 (5 bases). The length of the CDR3 is 15 residues. Per the germline V gene, CDR1 is SGHAT and CDR2 is FQNNGV. The germline V and J ends were trimmed by 2 bases and 0 bases, with 10 bases remaining between them. The CDR3 spells CASSLSGNMNTEAFF. As DNA, the CDR3 is TGTGCCAGCAGCTTATCAGGGAACATGAACACTGAAGCTTTCTTT.

This chain joins TRBV19 and TRBJ1-2; weak D call: TRBD1 (5 bases). V shed 5 bases and J shed 4 bases, with 17 bases lying between them. The CDR3 totals 15 residues. Germline V gene lookup returns CDR1 LNHDA and CDR2 SQIVND (reference sequence). CDR3 sequence (DNA): TGTGCCAGTAGTTTATATCAGGGAGGTCTCTATGGCTACACCTTC. Amino acid sequence: CASSLYQGGLYGYTF.

The V gene is TRBV7-2, the J gene TRBJ2-7; no firm D call. The CDR3 runs to 15 residues. Germline V lookup: CDR1 SGHTA, CDR2 FQGNSA. V gave up 4 bases and J gave up 7 bases, with 20 bases separating them. The CDR3: CASSYTPGLSCEQYF. As DNA, the CDR3 is TGTGCCAGCAGCTACACCCCGGGTCTCAGCTGTGAGCAGTACTTC.

The V and J genes are TRBV7-9 and TRBJ2-5; 10 bases fit TRBD2. J was trimmed by 0 bases and V by 4 bases; bases with no gene match: 8. Germline V CDR1 and CDR2: SEHNR, FQNEAQ (reference sequence). The CDR3 is 17 amino acids. CDR3 DNA sequence: TGTGCCAGCAGCTCCGCTAGCGGGGGTCCGTACCAAGAGACCCAGTACTTC. This encodes CASSSASGGPYQETQYF.

The chain combines TRBV28 with TRBJ1-4, with D perhaps TRBD1 (6 bases). This CDR3 has 15 amino acids. V was trimmed by 1 base and J by 2 bases, leaving 8 bases between them. Per the germline V gene, CDR1 is MDHEN and CDR2 is SYDVKM. The CDR3 loop reads CASSLSQGTNEKLFF. The DNA for the CDR3 is TGTGCCAGCAGTTTATCGCAGGGGACTAATGAAAAACTGTTTTTT.

The V gene is TRBV9, the J gene TRBJ2-1, with 12 nucleotides matching TRBD2. From germline, CDR1 is SGDLS and CDR2 YYNGEE. After removal of 3 bases from V and 5 bases from J, the junction contained 9 bases not matched to a gene. CDR3 length equals 17 residues. In DNA, the CDR3 is TGTGCCAGCAGCGGGACTAGCGGGGACGGGAAGAACAATGAGCAGTTCTTC. It yields the protein CASSGTSGDGKNNEQFF.

About this clone itself: At one end the junction does not follow the germline gene, possibly because of a read error. V gene TRBV7-9 combines with J gene TRBJ2-7, with TRBD2 identical over 12 bases. The germline V gene encodes CDR1 SEHNR and CDR2 FQNEAQ (reference sequence). The CDR3 extends over 15 amino acids. The DNA of the CDR3 is TGTTCCAGCAGCACCGGACTAGCGGGGCGCTACGAGCAGTACTTC. It codes for CSSSTGLAGRYEQYF.

The chain couples TRBV9 to TRBJ2-1; TRBD1 might be the D (6 bases). The ends were cut back, 10 bases at V and 7 bases at J, with 21 bases in the middle. The CDR3 runs to 14 residues. The V gene's germline CDR1 is SGDLS and CDR2 YYNGEE. The DNA for the CDR3 is TGTGCCGGCTCCAGGGGTTCTTCAGGAAATGAGCAGTTCTTC. Translating gives CAGSRGSSGNEQFF.

V is TRBV7-9 and J is TRBJ2-7; D is possibly TRBD2 (5 bases). Between the trimmed V and J ends, which lost 2 bases and 4 bases, there was a span of 6 bases. The CDR3 consists of 12 residues. The germline V gene encodes CDR1 SEHNR and CDR2 FQNEAQ (reference sequence). CDR3 in amino acids: CASSLTGYEQYV. Here the CDR3 DNA reads TGTGCCAGCAGCTTAACGGGATACGAGCAGTACGTC.

The V gene is TRBV29-1, the J gene TRBJ1-2, with TRBD1 identical over 7 bases. From germline, CDR1 is SQVTM and CDR2 ANQGSEA. V lost 4 bases, J lost 5 bases, and 10 bases stayed unmatched. The CDR3 covers 14 residues. The CDR3 sequence: CSVGQGQTWYGYTF. Here the CDR3 DNA reads TGCAGCGTTGGACAGGGACAGACCTGGTATGGCTACACCTTC.

The rearrangement joins TRBV27 to TRBJ2-1, with D maybe TRBD2 (5 bases). Per germline, CDR1 MNHEY and CDR2 SMNVEV (reference sequence). CDR3 size: 14 residues. V lost 6 bases, J lost 1 base, and 10 bases lay in between. CDR3 DNA sequence: TGTGCCAGCAGCCTAGCCCCATCCTACAATGAGCAGTTCTTC. It translates to CASSLAPSYNEQFF.

V is TRBV6-4 and J is TRBJ1-3, with a possible D match to TRBD1 (6 bases). Trimming removed 2 bases from V and 5 bases from J, with 13 bases in between. CDR3 length: 15 amino acids. Germline-derived CDR1 and CDR2 are MRHNA and SNTAGT. CDR3 nucleotides: TGTGCCAGCAGTGACACAGGGTATGGTCGAAACACCATATATTTT. Its translation: CASSDTGYGRNTIYF.